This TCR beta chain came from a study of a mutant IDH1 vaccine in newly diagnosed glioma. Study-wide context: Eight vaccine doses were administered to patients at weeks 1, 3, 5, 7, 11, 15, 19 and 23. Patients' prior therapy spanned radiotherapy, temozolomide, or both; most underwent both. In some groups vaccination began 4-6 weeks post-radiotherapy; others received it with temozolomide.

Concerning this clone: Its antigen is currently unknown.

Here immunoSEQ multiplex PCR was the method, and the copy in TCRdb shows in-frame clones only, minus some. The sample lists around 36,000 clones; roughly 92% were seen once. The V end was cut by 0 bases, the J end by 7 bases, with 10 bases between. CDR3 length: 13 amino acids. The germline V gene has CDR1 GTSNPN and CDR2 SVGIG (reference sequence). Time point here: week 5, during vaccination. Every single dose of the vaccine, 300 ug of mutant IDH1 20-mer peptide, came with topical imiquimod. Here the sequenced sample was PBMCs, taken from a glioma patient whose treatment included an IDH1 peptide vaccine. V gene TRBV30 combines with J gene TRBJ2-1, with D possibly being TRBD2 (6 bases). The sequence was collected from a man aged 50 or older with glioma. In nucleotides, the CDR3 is TGTGCCTGGAGTGTTGGGGCGGGGAATGAGCAGTTCTTC. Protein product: CAWSVGAGNEQFF.